A selection of T cell receptor beta chains follows, all from one sample in a study of blood T cell repertoires in COVID-19. Clones were sequenced by immunoSEQ multiplex PCR, and TCRdb holds only the in-frame ones, with some missing. Here the sample spans around 200,000 clones, about 86% being singletons. The specimen was peripheral blood. These receptors were obtained from a woman under 30 who had recovered from COVID-19. Both conserved end residues are part of each CDR3. A D gene is named only where the DNA matches it firmly. Clone size is given for some rows only: seen once, a few or many times, or a class if the clone is expanded.

D: TRBD2; J: TRBJ2-1; V: TRBV4-3; size: NA; DNA: TGCGCCAGCAGCCAAGTAGATGTAGCGGGGTTCGAGCAGTTCTTC; CDR3: CASSQVDVAGFEQFF
D: TRBD1; J: TRBJ2-2; V: TRBV3-1/TRBV3-2; size: NA; DNA: TGTGCCAGCAGCCGACCCGCCGGGACAGGGGGTACCGGGGAGCTGTTTTTT; CDR3: CASSRPAGTGGTGELFF
D: TRBD1; J: TRBJ1-2; V: TRBV18; size: NA; DNA: TGTGCCAGCTCAGCGACAGGGGACGTTAACTATGGCTACACCTTC; CDR3: CASSATGDVNYGYTF
D: TRBD1; J: TRBJ1-2; V: TRBV9; size: NA; DNA: TGTGCCAGCAGCGTAGCGGGACAGGTCTATGGCTACACCTTC; CDR3: CASSVAGQVYGYTF
D: NA; J: TRBJ1-4; V: TRBV4-3; size: once; DNA: TGCGCCAGCAGCCAAGATCTTGCGGTTGAAAAACTGTTTTTT; CDR3: CASSQDLAVEKLFF
D: NA; J: TRBJ2-2; V: TRBV30; size: NA; DNA: TGTGCCTGGAGTGTAGGAGCCGGCGGGGAGCTGTTTTTT; CDR3: CAWSVGAGGELFF
D: TRBD2; J: TRBJ2-1; V: TRBV6-6; size: NA; DNA: TGTGCCAGCAGGGATGTGAGCGGGGGGGCAGGAGAGCAGTTCTTC; CDR3: CASRDVSGGAGEQFF
D: NA; J: TRBJ2-3; V: TRBV7-3; size: few; DNA: TGTGCCAGCAGCTTAACGGGGCTCACAGATACGCAGTATTTT; CDR3: CASSLTGLTDTQYF
D: TRBD1; J: TRBJ2-7; V: TRBV20-1; size: NA; DNA: TGCAGTGCTGGAACAGGGGACGAGCAGTACTTC; CDR3: CSAGTGDEQYF
D: NA; J: TRBJ1-1; V: TRBV7-8; size: NA; DNA: TGTGCCAGCAGCTTCGGGACAATGAACACTGAAGCTTTCTTT; CDR3: CASSFGTMNTEAFF
D: NA; J: TRBJ1-1; V: TRBV5-5; size: once; DNA: TGTGCCAGCAGCGTGGCCAGGGGGAACACTGAAGCTTTCTTT; CDR3: CASSVARGNTEAFF
D: NA; J: TRBJ2-2; V: TRBV2; size: NA; DNA: TGTGCCAGCAGTGAACCGCGCGGGACAGCGACAAACACCGGGGAGCTGTTTTTT; CDR3: CASSEPRGTATNTGELFF
D: TRBD1; J: TRBJ1-5; V: TRBV6-5; size: NA; DNA: TGTGCCAGCAGTTTGTACGACAGGGTGGACAATCAGCCCCAGCATTTT; CDR3: CASSLYDRVDNQPQHF
D: TRBD1; J: TRBJ1-2; V: TRBV2; size: NA; DNA: TGTGCCAGCACTACGGACAGGGTGAATGGCTACACCTTC; CDR3: CASTTDRVNGYTF
D: NA; J: TRBJ1-5; V: TRBV4-1; size: few; DNA: TGCGCCAGCAGCCAAGTACAGGGTAGCAATCAGCCCCAGCATTTT; CDR3: CASSQVQGSNQPQHF